This T cell receptor beta chain emerged from a study of T cells in Graves' hyperthyroidism and ophthalmopathy. RNA transcripts were the template for amplifying TCR beta CDR3 regions. Primed by the HTBI set, a first-round RT-PCR was run on the TCR CDR3. MiXCR, applied by TCRdb to the multiplex PCR reads, yields one record per CDR3 protein. The data contain some 760,000 distinct CDR3 sequences, 12% to 15% of them singletons. This clonotype has a count of ten or more. The study defined stable Graves' hyperthyroidism as no ophthalmopathy progression within 18 months. Germline V CDR1 and CDR2: LGHDT, YNNKEL (reference sequence). V was trimmed by 5 bases and J by 5 bases, leaving 15 bases between them. The CDR3 totals 14 residues.

The sequencing sample was made of blood. V usage is TRBV3-1 and J usage is TRBJ1-1, with a tentative D call TRBD1 (6 bases). This sequence was found in a woman under 30 with Graves' hyperthyroidism. CDR3 nucleotide sequence: TGTGCCAGCAGCGGCACGGGGGCGAGGACTGAAGCTTTCTTT. It codes for CASSGTGARTEAFF.